A selection of T cell receptor beta chains follows, all from one sample in a study of blood T cell repertoires in COVID-19. Libraries were prepared by immunoSEQ multiplex PCR; TCRdb keeps only in-frame clonotypes and omits some of them. The sample lists about 200,000 clones; roughly 82% were seen once. The sample comprised peripheral blood. These receptors all come from a human donor in a cohort sampled during active COVID-19. The CDR3 runs from the conserved cysteine through the conserved F or W. A D gene is named only where the DNA matches it firmly. Not every row has a clone size; where given, it reads once, few, many or a size class.

j_gene,abundance,v_gene,d_gene,CDR3nt,CDR3aa
TRBJ1-4,.,TRBV18,.,TGTGCCAGCTCACCACAGCGAAATGAAAAACTGTTTTTT,CASSPQRNEKLFF
TRBJ2-7,.,TRBV7-2,TRBD2,TGTGCCAGCAGCCCTCGGACTAGCGGGAGGGCCTCCGAGCAGTACTTC,CASSPRTSGRASEQYF
TRBJ2-3,.,TRBV5-8,TRBD2,TGTGCCAGCAGCTCATTAGCGGGAGGGCCCGCAGATACGCAGTATTTT,CASSSLAGGPADTQYF
TRBJ2-7,once,TRBV4-1,TRBD2,TGCGCCAGCAGCCGTCTCCAAGCTGGGGGGACTAGCGAATACGAGCAGTACTTC,CASSRLQAGGTSEYEQYF
TRBJ2-1,.,TRBV27,TRBD1,TGTGCCAGCACCTCGGGACAGGGGGCCGTGGATGAGCAGTTCTTC,CASTSGQGAVDEQFF
TRBJ2-4,.,TRBV19,.,TGTGCCAGTAGTATAGGTCCAGGGGTGGCCAAAAACATTCAGTACTTC,CASSIGPGVAKNIQYF
TRBJ1-2,.,TRBV5-1,TRBD1,TGCGCCAGCAGCTTATCAGGGGGCGGTGGCTACACCTTC,CASSLSGGGGYTF
TRBJ2-4,.,TRBV3-1/TRBV3-2,TRBD2,TGTGCCAGCAGTCTCCGACTAGCGGGAGTGGCCAAAAACATTCAGTACTTC,CASSLRLAGVAKNIQYF
TRBJ1-1,.,TRBV28,.,TGTGCCAGCAGTTTGGGGGGGTTCACTGAAGCTTTCTTT,CASSLGGFTEAFF
TRBJ2-7,.,TRBV9,TRBD2,TGTGCCAGCAGCCCAGAACGGGGGGGACACTCCTACGAGCAGTACTTC,CASSPERGGHSYEQYF
TRBJ2-2,.,TRBV7-8,.,TGTGCCAGCAGCTTAGGTGTAGGGGGCACCGGGGAGCTGTTTTTT,CASSLGVGGTGELFF
TRBJ2-5,.,TRBV11-2,.,TGTGCCAGCAGCCCAGCGACGGAGACCCAGTACTTC,CASSPATETQYF
TRBJ2-3,.,TRBV4-1,TRBD2,TGCGCCAGCAGCCAAGATCGAAGGCGGGAGGGCCGTACAGATACGCAGTATTTT,CASSQDRRREGRTDTQYF
TRBJ2-1,few,TRBV18,.,TGTGCCAGCTCACCAGAGGGCCACCTTGGCGATGAGCAGTTCTTC,CASSPEGHLGDEQFF
TRBJ2-1,.,TRBV24-1,.,TGTGCCACCGAAGCTCGCGGGGGCGTCGGCAGGGAGCAGTTCTTC,CATEARGGVGREQFF
TRBJ2-7,.,TRBV7-7,.,TGTGCCAGCAGCCCCACGGAGGGCGGATACGAGCAGTACTTC,CASSPTEGGYEQYF
TRBJ1-1,.,TRBV28,.,TGTGCCAGCAGACCTGCGGGGGCTAGGCTCACTGAAGCTTTCTTT,CASRPAGARLTEAFF
TRBJ2-6,.,TRBV2,.,TGTGCCAGCAGTGGCTCGGGGGCTGGGGCCAACGTCCTGACTTTC,CASSGSGAGANVLTF
TRBJ2-5,.,TRBV2,TRBD2,TGTGCCAGCAGCGACCCAGCGGGAGGGGCTGAGACCCAGTACTTC,CASSDPAGGAETQYF
TRBJ2-7,.,TRBV4-1,.,TGCGCCAGCAGCTCCCGGGACATAAACGAGCAGTACTTC,CASSSRDINEQYF
TRBJ1-2,.,TRBV5-1,.,TGCGCCAGCAGGGAGGTGGGGAGCCCAGGCTACACCTTC,CASREVGSPGYTF
TRBJ2-2,.,TRBV27,.,TGTGCCAGCGGCCAACCGTCCACCGGGGAGCTGTTTTTT,CASGQPSTGELFF
TRBJ2-3,.,TRBV9,.,TGTGCCAGCGTTAACCCACAGGGTACTAGCACAGATACGCAGTATTTT,CASVNPQGTSTDTQYF
TRBJ1-5,.,TRBV28,.,TGTGCCAGCAGTTTGGGGCCTCATCAGCCCCAGCATTTT,CASSLGPHQPQHF
TRBJ1-5,.,TRBV28,.,TGTGCCAGCAGCAAGCCGGGACGGGGGAATCAGCCCCAGCATTTT,CASSKPGRGNQPQHF
TRBJ2-1,.,TRBV6-6,TRBD2,TGTGCCAGCAGTTACGGCCTAGCGGGAGCGGAAAATGAGCAGTTCTTC,CASSYGLAGAENEQFF
TRBJ2-1,once,TRBV3-1/TRBV3-2,.,TGTGCCAGCAGCCATAGCCAGACAGGCCCCCAGGGTAGTGAGCAGTTCTTC,CASSHSQTGPQGSEQFF
TRBJ2-5,few,TRBV7-9,.,TGTGCCAGCAGCCTAAACCAAGAGACCCAGTACTTC,CASSLNQETQYF
TRBJ2-2,.,TRBV15,.,TGTGCCACCAGCAGGGACAGAGGGACCGGGGAGCTGTTTTTT,CATSRDRGTGELFF
TRBJ1-2,few,TRBV6-6,.,TGTGCCAGCACCGACCAGGGGCTTAACTATGGCTACACCTTC,CASTDQGLNYGYTF
TRBJ1-4,.,TRBV30,.,TGTGCCTGGAGTGAAGGGGTAGGGGGACATAATGAAAAACTGTTTTTT,CAWSEGVGGHNEKLFF
TRBJ2-1,.,TRBV19,TRBD2,TGTGCCAGTAGTATACCTAGCGGGAGAAAGGACAATGAGCAGTTCTTC,CASSIPSGRKDNEQFF
TRBJ2-2,.,TRBV20-1,.,TGCAGTGCTAGTGCTCCAGACACCGGGGAGCTGTTTTTT,CSASAPDTGELFF
TRBJ2-5,once,TRBV28,.,TGTGCCAGCAACCACGGACAGTCCGGGACCCAGTACTTC,CASNHGQSGTQYF
TRBJ1-3,.,TRBV30,.,TGTGCCTGGAGTCACAGGGAAAGCTCTGGAAACACCATATATTTT,CAWSHRESSGNTIYF
TRBJ2-5,.,TRBV5-6,.,TGTGCCAGCAGCCGTCGGGAGACCCAGTACTTC,CASSRRETQYF
TRBJ1-1,.,TRBV3-1/TRBV3-2,TRBD1,TGTGCCAGCAGCCCGTTTAGGACAGGGAGGAACACTGAAGCTTTCTTT,CASSPFRTGRNTEAFF